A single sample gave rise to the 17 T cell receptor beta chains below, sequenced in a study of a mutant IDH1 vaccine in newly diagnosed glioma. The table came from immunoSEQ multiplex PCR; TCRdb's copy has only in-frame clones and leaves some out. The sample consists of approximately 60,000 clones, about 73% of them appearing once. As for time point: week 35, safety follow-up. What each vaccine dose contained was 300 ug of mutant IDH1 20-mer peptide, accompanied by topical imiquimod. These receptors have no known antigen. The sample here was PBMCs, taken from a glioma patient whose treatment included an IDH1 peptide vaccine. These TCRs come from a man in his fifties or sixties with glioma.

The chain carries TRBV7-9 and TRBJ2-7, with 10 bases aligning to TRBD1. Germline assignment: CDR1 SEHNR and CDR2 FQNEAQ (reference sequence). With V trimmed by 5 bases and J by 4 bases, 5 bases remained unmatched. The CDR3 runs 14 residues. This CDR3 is CASSPPGQGYEQYF. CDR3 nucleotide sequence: TGTGCCAGCAGCCCCCCGGGACAGGGGTACGAGCAGTACTTC.

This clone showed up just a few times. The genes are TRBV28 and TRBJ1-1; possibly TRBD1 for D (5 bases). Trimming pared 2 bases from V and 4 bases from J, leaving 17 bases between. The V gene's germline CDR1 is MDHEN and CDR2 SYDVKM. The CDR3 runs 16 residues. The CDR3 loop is CASSLSGRGGSTEAFF. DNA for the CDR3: TGTGCCAGCAGTTTAAGCGGGAGGGGCGGAAGCACTGAAGCTTTCTTT.

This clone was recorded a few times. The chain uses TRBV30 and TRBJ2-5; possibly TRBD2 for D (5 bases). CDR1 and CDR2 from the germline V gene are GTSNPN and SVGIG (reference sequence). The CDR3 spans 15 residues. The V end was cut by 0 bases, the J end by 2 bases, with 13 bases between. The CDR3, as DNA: TGTGCCTGGAGTGTCCCCGAACGGGGACAAGAGACCCAGTACTTC. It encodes CAWSVPERGQETQYF.

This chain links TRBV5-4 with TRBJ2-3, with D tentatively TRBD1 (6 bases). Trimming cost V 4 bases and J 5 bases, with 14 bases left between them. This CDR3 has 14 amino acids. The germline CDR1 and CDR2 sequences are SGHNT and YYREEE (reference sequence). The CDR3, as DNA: TGTGCCAGCAGCGTCAGGGGTGCGGAAGATACGCAGTATTTT. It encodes CASSVRGAEDTQYF.

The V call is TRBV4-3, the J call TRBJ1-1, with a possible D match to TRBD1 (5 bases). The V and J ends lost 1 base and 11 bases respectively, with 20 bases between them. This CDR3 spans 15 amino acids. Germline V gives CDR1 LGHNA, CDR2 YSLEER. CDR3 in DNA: TGCGCCAGCAGCCAAGCTCTTTCGGGGGGGACCTCGGCTTTCTTT. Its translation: CASSQALSGGTSAFF.

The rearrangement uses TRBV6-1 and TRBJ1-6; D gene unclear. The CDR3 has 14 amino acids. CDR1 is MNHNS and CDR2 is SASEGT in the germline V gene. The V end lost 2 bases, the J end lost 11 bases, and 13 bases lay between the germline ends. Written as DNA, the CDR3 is TGTGCCAGCAGTGAATTTGAGGGTTTTCCACCCCTCCACTTT. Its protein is CASSEFEGFPPLHF.

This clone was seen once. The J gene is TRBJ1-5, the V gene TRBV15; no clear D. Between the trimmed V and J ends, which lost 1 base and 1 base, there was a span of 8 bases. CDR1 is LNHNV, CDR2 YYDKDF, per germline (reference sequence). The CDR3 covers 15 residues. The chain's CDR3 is CATSRALGSNQPQHF. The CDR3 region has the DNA TGTGCCACCAGCAGAGCTCTCGGAAGCAATCAGCCCCAGCATTTT.

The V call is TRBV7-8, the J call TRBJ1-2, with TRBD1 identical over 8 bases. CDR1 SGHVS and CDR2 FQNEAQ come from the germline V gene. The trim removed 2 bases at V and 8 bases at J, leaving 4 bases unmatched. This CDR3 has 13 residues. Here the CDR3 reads CASSLRRGQGYTF. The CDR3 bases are TGTGCCAGCAGCTTACGCAGGGGGCAAGGCTACACCTTC.

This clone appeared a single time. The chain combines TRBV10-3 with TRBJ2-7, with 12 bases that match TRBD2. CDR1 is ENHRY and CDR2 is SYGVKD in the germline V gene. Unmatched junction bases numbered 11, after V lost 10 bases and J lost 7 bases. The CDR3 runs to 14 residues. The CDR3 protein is CASRLAGAPGEQYF. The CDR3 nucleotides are TGTGCCAGTCGACTAGCGGGGGCCCCAGGTGAGCAGTACTTC.

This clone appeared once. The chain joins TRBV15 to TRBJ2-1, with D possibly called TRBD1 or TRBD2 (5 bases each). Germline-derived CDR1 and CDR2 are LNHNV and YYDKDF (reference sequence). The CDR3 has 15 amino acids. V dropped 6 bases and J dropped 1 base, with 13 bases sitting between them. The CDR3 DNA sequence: TGTGCCACCAGGCAGGGCCAGCGGTCCTACAATGAGCAGTTCTTC. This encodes CATRQGQRSYNEQFF.

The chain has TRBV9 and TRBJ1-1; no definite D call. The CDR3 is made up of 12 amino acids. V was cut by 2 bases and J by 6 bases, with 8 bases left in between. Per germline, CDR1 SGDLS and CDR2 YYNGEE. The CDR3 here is CASSVAGPEAFF. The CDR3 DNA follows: TGTGCCAGCAGCGTGGCGGGTCCTGAAGCTTTCTTT.

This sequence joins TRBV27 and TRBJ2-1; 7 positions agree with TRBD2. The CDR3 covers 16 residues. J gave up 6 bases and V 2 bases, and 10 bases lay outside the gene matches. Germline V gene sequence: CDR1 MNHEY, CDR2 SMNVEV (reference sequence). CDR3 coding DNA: TGTGCCAGCAGTTTAGAGCGGGGATCGGCCTTCAATGAGCAGTTCTTC. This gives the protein CASSLERGSAFNEQFF.

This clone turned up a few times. The CDR3 DNA reads as TGTGCCAGCAGAGGGAGTCTGAACACTGAAGCTTTCTTT. It translates to CASRGSLNTEAFF. V and J are TRBV7-9 and TRBJ1-1; D call uncertain. Trimming took off 6 bases at V and 0 bases at J, with 8 bases between the two ends. Germline assignment: CDR1 SEHNR and CDR2 FQNEAQ (reference sequence). This CDR3 is 13 amino acids long.

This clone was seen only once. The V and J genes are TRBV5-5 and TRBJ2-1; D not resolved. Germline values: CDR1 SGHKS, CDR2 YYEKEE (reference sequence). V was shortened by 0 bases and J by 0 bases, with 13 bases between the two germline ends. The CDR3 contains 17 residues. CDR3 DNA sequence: TGTGCCAGCAGCTTGGGGCATATGGGCAGCTCCTACAATGAGCAGTTCTTC. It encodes CASSLGHMGSSYNEQFF. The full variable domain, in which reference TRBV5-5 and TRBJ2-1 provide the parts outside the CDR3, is DAGVTQSPTHLIKTRGQQVTLRCSPISGHKSVSWYQQVLGQGPQFIFQYYEKEERGRGNFPDRFSARQFPNYSSELNVNALLLGDSALYLCASSLGHMGSSYNEQFFGPGTRLTVL.

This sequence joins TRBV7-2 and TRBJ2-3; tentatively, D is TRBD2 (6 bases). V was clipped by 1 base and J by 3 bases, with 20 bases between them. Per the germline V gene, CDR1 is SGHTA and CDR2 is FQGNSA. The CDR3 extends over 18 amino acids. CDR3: CASSLEAGWGLGTDTQYF. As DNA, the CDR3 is TGTGCCAGCAGCTTAGAGGCGGGATGGGGTTTGGGGACAGATACGCAGTATTTT.

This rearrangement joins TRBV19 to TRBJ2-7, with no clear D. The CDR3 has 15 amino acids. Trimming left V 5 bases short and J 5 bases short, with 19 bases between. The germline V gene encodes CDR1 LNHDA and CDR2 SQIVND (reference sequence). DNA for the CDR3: TGTGCCAGTAGTGCGAGATCACCACTTCGCGACGAGCAGTACTTC. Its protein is CASSARSPLRDEQYF.

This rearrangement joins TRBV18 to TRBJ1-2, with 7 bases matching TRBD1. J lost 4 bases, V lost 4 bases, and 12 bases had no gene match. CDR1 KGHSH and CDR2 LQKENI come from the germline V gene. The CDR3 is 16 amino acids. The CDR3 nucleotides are TGTGCCAGCTCACTGTCCCCTCCGGGACAGTTCTATGGCTACACCTTC. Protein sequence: CASSLSPPGQFYGYTF.